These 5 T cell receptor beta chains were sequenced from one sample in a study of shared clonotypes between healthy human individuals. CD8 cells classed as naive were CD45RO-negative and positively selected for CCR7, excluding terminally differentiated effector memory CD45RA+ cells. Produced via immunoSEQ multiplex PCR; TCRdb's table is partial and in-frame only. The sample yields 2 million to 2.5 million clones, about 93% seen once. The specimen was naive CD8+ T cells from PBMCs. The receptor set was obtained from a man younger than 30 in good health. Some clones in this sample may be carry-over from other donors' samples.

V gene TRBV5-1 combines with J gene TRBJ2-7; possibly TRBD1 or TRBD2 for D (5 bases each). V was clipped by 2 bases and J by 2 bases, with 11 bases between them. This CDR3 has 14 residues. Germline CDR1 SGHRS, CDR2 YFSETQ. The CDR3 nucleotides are TGCGCCAGCAGCTTATGGGGGAATACCTACGAGCAGTACTTC. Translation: CASSLWGNTYEQYF.

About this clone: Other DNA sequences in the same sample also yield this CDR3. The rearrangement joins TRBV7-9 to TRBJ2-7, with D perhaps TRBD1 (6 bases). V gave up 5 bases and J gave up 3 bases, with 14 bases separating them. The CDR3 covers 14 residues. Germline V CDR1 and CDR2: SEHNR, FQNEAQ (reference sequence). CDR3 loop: CASSPRGGGYEQYF. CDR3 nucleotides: TGTGCCAGCAGCCCCAGGGGTGGGGGCTACGAGCAGTACTTC.

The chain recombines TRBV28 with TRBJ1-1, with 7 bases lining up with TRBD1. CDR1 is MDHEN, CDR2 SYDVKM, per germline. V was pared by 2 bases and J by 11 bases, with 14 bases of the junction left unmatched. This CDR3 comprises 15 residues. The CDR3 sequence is CASSLMDRPPYWAFF. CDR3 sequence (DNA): TGTGCCAGCAGTTTAATGGACAGGCCACCTTATTGGGCTTTCTTT.

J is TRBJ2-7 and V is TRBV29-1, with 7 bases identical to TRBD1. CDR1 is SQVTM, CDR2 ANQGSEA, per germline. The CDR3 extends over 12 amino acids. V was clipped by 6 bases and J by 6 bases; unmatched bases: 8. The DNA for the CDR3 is TGCAGCGTGGGACAGAATCCTCCCGAGCAGTACTTC. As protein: CSVGQNPPEQYF.

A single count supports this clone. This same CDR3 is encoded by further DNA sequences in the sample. The CDR3 bases are TGCAGCGTTGAGGGGCAAGGGCCCTACGAGCAGTACTTC. It translates to CSVEGQGPYEQYF. J is TRBJ2-5 and V is TRBV29-1, with D perhaps matching TRBD1 (5 bases). The end of the DNA fits TRBJ2-7 better, so the J call may be wrong. The CDR3 runs 13 residues. Per the germline V gene, CDR1 is SQVTM and CDR2 is ANQGSEA.